The clone carrying this T cell receptor (beta chain) was found many times. Germline values: CDR1 DFQATT, CDR2 SNEGSKA (reference sequence). V lost 1 base and J 2 bases, leaving 15 bases between the germline ends. The CDR3 length is 16 residues. This record belongs to a study of spatial heterogeneity in lung cancer. TCRdb reprocessed the 5' RACE reads with MiXCR, giving one entry per CDR3 protein. In the table there are some 13,000 distinct CDR3 sequences, around an eighth of which are singletons. Time point meaning: sample taken at primary tumor resection. Whole RNA from tumor, nontumor lung or frozen PBMC was sequenced unsorted.

The chain has TRBV20-1 and TRBJ2-1; D unresolved. This material consisted of PBMCs, taken at surgery. The sequence derives from a female donor with early-stage non-small cell lung cancer. The DNA for the CDR3 is TGCAGTGCTAGAGCAACCCTCCGGACCCCCTACAATGAGCAGTTCTTC. Translation: CSARATLRTPYNEQFF.